These T cell receptor beta chains were read from a single sample in a study of T cells expressing NK-cell markers. TCRdb reprocessed the 5' RACE reads and stores each CDR3 protein as one record, lacking DNA. This listing includes about 150,000 distinct CDR3 sequences. Sequencing was done on a sample of blood T cells: a sorted CD56 or NKG2C T cell subset, CD4+ or CD8+ T cells, or bulk PBMC T cells (not recorded which). Receptors originate from a man aged 18 to 69 in good health. Each CDR3 is given with its conserved first and last residue.

j_call: TRBJ2-7; v_call: TRBV19; cdr3_aa: CASSILISSYEQYF
j_call: TRBJ2-3; v_call: TRBV2; cdr3_aa: CASSSSRGLGTDTQYF
j_call: TRBJ1-2; v_call: TRBV28; cdr3_aa: CASSSPGQGSLYGYTF
j_call: TRBJ1-5; v_call: TRBV19; cdr3_aa: CASSEGRNNQPQHF
j_call: TRBJ2-3; v_call: TRBV12-3/TRBV12-4; cdr3_aa: CASSWGGGTDTQYF
j_call: TRBJ2-3; v_call: TRBV2; cdr3_aa: CASGFAIGGPSTDTQYF
j_call: TRBJ1-2; v_call: TRBV6-5; cdr3_aa: CASSVSRTGNYYGYTF
j_call: TRBJ2-1; v_call: TRBV19; cdr3_aa: CASRDYRNEQFF
j_call: TRBJ1-6; v_call: TRBV3-1; cdr3_aa: CASSQRTVLNSPLHF
j_call: TRBJ1-2; v_call: TRBV12-3/TRBV12-4; cdr3_aa: CASSSTGEINYGYTF
j_call: TRBJ2-2; v_call: TRBV2; cdr3_aa: CASSEISGTAGELFF
j_call: TRBJ2-1; v_call: TRBV28; cdr3_aa: CASSWDRGSYEQFF
j_call: TRBJ1-6; v_call: TRBV6-1; cdr3_aa: CASRGGPVNSPLHF
j_call: TRBJ1-2; v_call: TRBV29-1; cdr3_aa: CSVAQPKQGIYGYTF
j_call: TRBJ1-1; v_call: TRBV19; cdr3_aa: CASSMGQGGTEAFF
j_call: TRBJ1-1; v_call: TRBV4-2; cdr3_aa: CASSQGEENTEAFF
j_call: TRBJ2-5; v_call: TRBV4-1; cdr3_aa: CASSWADQGADETQYF
j_call: TRBJ1-5; v_call: TRBV3-1; cdr3_aa: CASSQDGQTNQPQHF
j_call: TRBJ1-1; v_call: TRBV18; cdr3_aa: CASSLSSYEAFF
j_call: TRBJ2-3; v_call: TRBV11-2; cdr3_aa: CASSLLHTDTQYF
j_call: TRBJ2-1; v_call: TRBV11-3; cdr3_aa: CASSQSDKYNEQFF
j_call: TRBJ2-1; v_call: TRBV7-8; cdr3_aa: CASSRTIAGASNEQFF
j_call: TRBJ2-7; v_call: TRBV20-1; cdr3_aa: CSARRGPQSYEQYF
j_call: TRBJ1-1; v_call: TRBV12-3/TRBV12-4; cdr3_aa: CASSPDTNTEAFF
j_call: TRBJ2-3; v_call: TRBV12-3/TRBV12-4; cdr3_aa: CASSTGPRDTQYF
j_call: TRBJ2-5; v_call: TRBV18; cdr3_aa: CASSLGQWGPQETQYF
j_call: TRBJ2-1; v_call: TRBV10-3; cdr3_aa: CAISEDGTRLLDEQFF
j_call: TRBJ2-2; v_call: TRBV7-2; cdr3_aa: CASSPYRRGGWAGELFF
j_call: TRBJ1-1; v_call: TRBV9; cdr3_aa: CASSVGQPGGLNTEAFF
j_call: TRBJ2-3; v_call: TRBV7-9; cdr3_aa: CASSSRVSDRAPDTQYF
j_call: TRBJ2-7; v_call: TRBV19; cdr3_aa: CASSILDDPPYEQYF
j_call: TRBJ2-3; v_call: TRBV27; cdr3_aa: CASSFGGRGTDTQYF
j_call: TRBJ2-6; v_call: TRBV12-3/TRBV12-4; cdr3_aa: CASSPAVVGANVLTF
j_call: TRBJ1-1; v_call: TRBV6-1; cdr3_aa: CASSESTAWNTEAFF
j_call: TRBJ2-5; v_call: TRBV2; cdr3_aa: CASTVLQGLGETQYF
j_call: TRBJ2-1; v_call: TRBV5-6; cdr3_aa: CASSFPSGGGSSYNEQFF
j_call: TRBJ2-1; v_call: TRBV5-4; cdr3_aa: CASSGSPGRSNEQFF
j_call: TRBJ2-7; v_call: TRBV5-8; cdr3_aa: CASSLSLASFYEQYF
j_call: TRBJ2-5; v_call: TRBV7-9; cdr3_aa: CASSSLAGRVETQYF
j_call: TRBJ2-5; v_call: TRBV27; cdr3_aa: CASSFGGYQETQYF
j_call: TRBJ1-2; v_call: TRBV7-8; cdr3_aa: CASSLEFGGGGYTF
j_call: TRBJ2-7; v_call: TRBV11-2; cdr3_aa: CASSFGTGGIASYEQYF
j_call: TRBJ1-2; v_call: TRBV30; cdr3_aa: CAWSVLGRGNYGYTF
j_call: TRBJ2-1; v_call: TRBV7-9; cdr3_aa: CASSHNTGDYNEQFF
j_call: TRBJ2-1; v_call: TRBV12-3/TRBV12-4; cdr3_aa: CASSLGNEQFF
j_call: TRBJ2-7; v_call: TRBV15; cdr3_aa: CATSGTGGPYEQYF
j_call: TRBJ2-7; v_call: TRBV13; cdr3_aa: CASSLNRGAEQYF
j_call: TRBJ2-7; v_call: TRBV7-9; cdr3_aa: CASSSVMDRYEQYF
j_call: TRBJ1-1; v_call: TRBV7-8; cdr3_aa: CASSFAAGASTEAFF
j_call: TRBJ2-7; v_call: TRBV6-1; cdr3_aa: CASGDSGGAYEQYF
j_call: TRBJ2-7; v_call: TRBV9; cdr3_aa: CASSVPLGQGTHEQYF
j_call: TRBJ2-7; v_call: TRBV20-1; cdr3_aa: CSGRSGGENYEQYF
j_call: TRBJ1-2; v_call: TRBV3-1; cdr3_aa: CASSSPGRGDYGYTF
j_call: TRBJ1-2; v_call: TRBV15; cdr3_aa: CATSTGDRDWDGYTF
j_call: TRBJ1-5; v_call: TRBV24-1; cdr3_aa: CATSSNDRADQPQHF
j_call: TRBJ1-6; v_call: TRBV12-3/TRBV12-4; cdr3_aa: CASSLTPDYSPLHF
j_call: TRBJ2-7; v_call: TRBV5-6; cdr3_aa: CASRSTSGGQNYEQYF
j_call: TRBJ1-2; v_call: TRBV19; cdr3_aa: CASSINTGFPYGYTF
j_call: TRBJ1-5; v_call: TRBV2; cdr3_aa: CASSKGRGSNQPQHF
j_call: TRBJ1-1; v_call: TRBV7-2; cdr3_aa: CASSDWTEMNTEAFF